A selection of T cell receptor beta chains follows, all from one sample in a study of glioma-infiltrating T cells. TCRdb itself ran the multiplex PCR reads through MiXCR, one entry per CDR3 protein. The sample holds about 140,000 distinct CDR3 sequences, roughly two fifths seen once. The specimen sequenced was glioma tissue, nonneoplastic brain tissue, or PBMCs (not recorded which). The receptors were gathered from a human donor with low-grade glioma or glioblastoma, undergoing nonglioma brain surgery, or in good health (not recorded which). Both conserved end residues are part of each CDR3. Only some rows state a clone size, as once, few, many or a class for expanded clones.

.,TRBV7-2,TRBJ2-7,CASSLDVWRSYEQYF
.,TRBV6-1,TRBJ1-1,CASSGRDRGVEAFF
few,TRBV6-1,TRBJ1-1,CASSSLLNTEAFF
.,TRBV20-1,TRBJ2-1,CSSRGPTTQQFF
few,TRBV7-2,TRBJ1-5,CASSPVLQGAAQPQHF
once,TRBV6-9,TRBJ2-7,CASSFSRGAPLYEQYF
few,TRBV28,TRBJ1-5,CASNGKGALSNQPQHF
.,TRBV20-1,TRBJ2-7,CSAIPTRGATYEQYF
few,TRBV27,TRBJ1-1,CASSRRWTGPLEAFF
.,TRBV10-3,TRBJ1-2,CAISMDNYGYTF
few,TRBV6-2/TRBV6-3,TRBJ1-5,CASSPLDRKDSNQPQHF
.,TRBV20-1,TRBJ2-5,CSARGGAGGETQYF
.,TRBV12-3/TRBV12-4,TRBJ1-5,CASSLEGRRKQPQHF
.,TRBV5-1,TRBJ1-1,CASSQGTGHTEAFF